A single count supports the clone carrying this T cell receptor (beta chain). What it binds is not known. The record originates from a study of cytomegalovirus exposure and HLA in healthy donors. Overall study results and limits: The study put 160 or so TCR beta chains on its list as cytomegalovirus-associated. A later analysis found TCR association rates differed by HLA locus, highest for DRB1 and lowest for HLA-C.

The primer mix had 60 Vbeta and 13 Jbeta primers. This table comes from immunoSEQ multiplex PCR, and its TCRdb copy is limited to in-frame clones, with some not included. The sample gives some 200,000 clones, around 77% of which show up once; 2.5% to 3.5% is in the top ten. The sequence came from a woman aged 25 to 39 in good health and CMV-seronegative. Sequencing was performed on PBMCs.

In DNA form, the CDR3 reads TGCGCCAGCAGCTTTACAGGGGTAGTTGTGGAGACCCAGTACTTC. This translates into CASSFTGVVVETQYF. The chain carries TRBV5-1 and TRBJ2-5, with 7 bases identical to TRBD1. Per the germline V gene, CDR1 is SGHRS and CDR2 is YFSETQ. V dropped 2 bases and J dropped 5; count of bases not matched to a gene: 9. The CDR3 sequence is 15 residues long. The full variable domain, with the rest looked up from reference TRBV5-1 and TRBJ2-5, is KAGVTQTPRYLIKTRGQQVTLSCSPISGHRSVSWYQQTPGQGLQFLFEYFSETQRNKGNFPGRFSGRQFSNSRSEMNVSTLELGDSALYLCASSFTGVVVETQYFGPGTRLLVL.